This T cell receptor beta chain was retrieved from a study of cytomegalovirus exposure and HLA in healthy donors. The PCR contained 60 Vbeta and 13 Jbeta primers. The repertoire was sequenced with immunoSEQ multiplex PCR; TCRdb's copy has only in-frame clones and lacks some. The sample table includes about 170,000 clones. The CDR3 runs 14 residues. Germline V gene lookup returns CDR1 MNHNS and CDR2 SASEGT. The V and J ends lost 1 base and 1 base respectively, with 7 bases between them. The chain combines TRBV6-1 with TRBJ2-5, with D uncertain. The sequenced material came from PBMCs. This TCR derives from a woman younger than 35 in good health and CMV-seropositive. In DNA, the CDR3 is TGTGCCAGCAGTGAAGGGGCAGCCCAAGAGACCCAGTACTTC. Its translation is CASSEGAAQETQYF.